This T cell receptor (beta chain) stems from a study of Ad26.COV2.S vaccination and SARS-CoV-2 variants. Study-level information: Intramuscular Ad26.COV2.S at 5x10^10 or 1x10^11 viral particles.

Study-wide findings and caveats: Those who received vaccine or placebo ended up with similar non-spike TCR breadth.

Sample treatment: some 20 received Ad26.COV2.S at low or high dose, single or two shots; several received placebo; per-sample allocation not given. Samples were taken on day 63 after the first vaccine or placebo injection. This person who donated was an adult of 18-55 years in Boston. What was given as vaccine was an Ad26 vector encoding Wuhan-strain SARS-CoV-2 spike. A few counts support this clone. Its cognate antigen is unknown. Sequenced by immunoSEQ multiplex PCR; TCRdb stores in-frame clones only, minus some. In the table there are around 380,000 clones, 88% of which are singletons. Per the germline V gene, CDR1 is GTSNPN and CDR2 is SVGIG (reference sequence). This CDR3 region has 13 residues. Germline trimming cut 4 bases from V and 6 bases from J; bases unmatched to any gene: 2.

This clonotype originated in a person aged 18-65 years who received the Ad26.COV2.S COVID-19 vaccine or a placebo. The rearrangement joins TRBV30 to TRBJ1-6; 8 bases agree with TRBD1. The sequencing used peripheral blood, collected in a trial of Ad26.COV2.S vaccine versus placebo. CDR3 protein: CAWKTGANSPLHF. DNA of the CDR3: TGTGCCTGGAAGACAGGGGCTAATTCACCCCTCCACTTT. The full variable domain, with the rest looked up from reference TRBV30 and TRBJ1-6, is SQTIHQWPATLVQPVGSPLSLECTVEGTSNPNLYWYRQAAGRGLQLLFYSVGIGQISSEVPQNLSASRPQDRQFILSSKKLLLSDSGFYLCAWKTGANSPLHFGNGTRLTVT.